Sequencing of this TCR beta chain was carried out in a study of T cell changes during pregnancy in multiple sclerosis. The CDR3 runs to 16 residues. V trimming: 2 bases; J trimming: 1 base; junction bases outside the gene matches: 5. Per germline, CDR1 SNHLY and CDR2 FYNNEI. Assay used: immunoSEQ multiplex PCR; TCRdb lists only in-frame clones, some missing. The sample carries tens of thousands of clones, 80% to 95% recorded once. The chain recombines TRBV2 with TRBJ2-5; 9 bases fit TRBD2. The receptor was isolated from a female donor with multiple sclerosis, enrolled in a pregnancy study. Sample: peripheral blood, taken in the second trimester of pregnancy. DNA of the CDR3: TGTGCCAGCAGTGAAATCCTAGCGGGACTCCAAGAGACCCAGTACTTC. This translates into CASSEILAGLQETQYF.